The 27 T cell receptor beta chains listed next were all sequenced from one sample in a study of blood T cells in healthy people across ages. Primed by a sample-barcoded 5' primer and a J-beta primer mix, a second PCR proceeded for about 6 to 11 cycles. Using its own MiXCR run on the 5' RACE reads, TCRdb lists one record per CDR3 protein. This sample has roughly 1.5 million distinct CDR3 sequences; approximately 39% occur once, and the top ten carry around 4%. Input material: blood. These receptors came from a woman in her late teens or twenties in good health.

The rearrangement uses TRBV3-1 and TRBJ1-5; tentative D call: TRBD1 (5 bases). Per germline, CDR1 LGHDT and CDR2 YNNKEL (reference sequence). V lost 4 bases to trimming and J lost 4 bases, with 20 bases between them. CDR3 size: 17 residues. CDR3 DNA sequence: TGTGCCAGCAGCCCCGGACATAGTCAAGCGGGGAATCAGCCCCAGCATTTT. Residues: CASSPGHSQAGNQPQHF.

The chain uses TRBV6-5 and TRBJ2-2; 8 nucleotides agree with TRBD1. The CDR3 consists of 16 residues. Germline V gene sequence: CDR1 MNHEY, CDR2 SVGAGI. V lost 8 bases and J lost 5; bases outside the gene matches: 13. In nucleotides, the CDR3 is TGTGCCAGCGGATATACCGACAGGGGACGGACCGGGGAGCTGTTTTTT. It yields the protein CASGYTDRGRTGELFF.

The count of this clonotype is one. This chain uses TRBV13 with TRBJ2-7; D may correspond to TRBD1 or TRBD2 (5 bases each). V lost 10 bases, J lost 5 bases, and 18 bases lay in between. The V gene's germline CDR1 is PRHDT and CDR2 FYEKMQ (reference sequence). The CDR3 consists of 13 residues. Written as DNA, the CDR3 is TGTGCCAACAGATTCGGGGCTCAGGACGAGCAGTACTTC. Translated, it gives CANRFGAQDEQYF.

This clonotype was seen a few times. The chain joins TRBV25-1 to TRBJ2-1, with TRBD2 identical over 9 bases. This CDR3 contains 12 residues. V was clipped by 6 bases and J by 8 bases; unmatched bases: 2. Germline V CDR1 and CDR2: MGHDK, SYGVNS. The chain's CDR3 is CASSGTSYEQFF. Here the CDR3 DNA reads TGTGCCAGCAGCGGGACTAGCTATGAGCAGTTCTTC.

This clonotype was counted between two and nine times. The chain joins TRBV7-2 to TRBJ1-2, with D hard to call. V was cut by 1 base and J by 5 bases, with 11 bases left in between. Germline CDR1 and CDR2: SGHTA and FQGNSA. There are 14 residues in the CDR3. The CDR3 DNA sequence: TGTGCCAGCAGCTTAGACCGGACTGTGTATGGCTACACCTTC. Translated: CASSLDRTVYGYTF.

The rearrangement joins TRBV30 to TRBJ2-7, with D possibly TRBD2 on 5 matching bases. The V end lost 5 bases, the J end lost 1 base, and 15 bases lay between the germline ends. In germline, CDR1 is GTSNPN, CDR2 SVGIG (reference sequence). The CDR3 has 14 amino acids. The CDR3: CAWGAGVRSYEQYF. The CDR3 DNA follows: TGTGCCTGGGGCGCCGGGGTTCGGTCCTACGAGCAGTACTTC.

The chain carries TRBV30 and TRBJ2-7; TRBD2 agrees at 9 bases. The V gene end was trimmed by 4 bases and the J gene end by 5 bases; junction bases not matched to a gene: 12. CDR3 size: 15 residues. Germline V gene data show CDR1 as GTSNPN and CDR2 as SVGIG (reference sequence). CDR3: CAWTLGLAGDDEQYF. The CDR3 DNA sequence: TGTGCCTGGACCCTCGGATTAGCGGGAGACGACGAGCAGTACTTC. Variable domain in full (rest from reference TRBV30 and TRBJ2-7): SQTIHQWPATLVQPVGSPLSLECTVEGTSNPNLYWYRQAAGRGLQLLFYSVGIGQISSEVPQNLSASRPQDRQFILSSKKLLLSDSGFYLCAWTLGLAGDDEQYFGPGTRLTVT.

The rearrangement joins TRBV18 to TRBJ1-2, with 10 nucleotides matching TRBD1. V gave up 1 base and J gave up 6 bases; unmatched junction bases: 2. The CDR3 extends over 14 amino acids. The germline V gene encodes CDR1 KGHSH and CDR2 LQKENI. The CDR3 region is CASSPQGQGDGYTF. The CDR3 DNA reads as TGTGCCAGCTCACCACAAGGACAGGGGGATGGCTACACCTTC. Drawing the rest from reference TRBV18 and TRBJ1-2, the complete variable domain is NAGVMQNPRHLVRRRGQEARLRCSPMKGHSHVYWYRQLPEEGLKFMVYLQKENIIDESGMPKERFSAEFPKEGPSILRIQQVVRGDSAAYFCASSPQGQGDGYTFGSGTRLTVV.

As for this clonotype: This may arise from a read error, as a much more abundant clone is one base away. J is TRBJ1-2 and V is TRBV4-3, with 8 bases fitting TRBD1. Germline lookup yields CDR1 LGHNA and CDR2 YSLEER. The CDR3 spans 16 residues. The CDR3 coding sequence is TGCACCAGCAGCCAAGATAGTAGCACAGGGGGACGTGGCTACACCTTC. This gives the protein CTSSQDSSTGGRGYTF.

This clonotype was counted a single time. The gene calls are TRBV27 and TRBJ1-2; D is undetermined. The CDR3 loop spans 17 amino acids. V was cut by 3 bases and J by 7 bases, with 24 bases left in between. Per the germline V gene, CDR1 is MNHEY and CDR2 is SMNVEV (reference sequence). The CDR3 coding sequence is TGTGCCAGCAGTTTGACCGCCCCGAAGGCTATAACTATTGGCTACACCTTC. This codes for CASSLTAPKAITIGYTF.

This chain links TRBV12-5 with TRBJ2-3; D may be TRBD1 or TRBD2 (5 bases each). This CDR3 is built from 14 residues. Germline assignment: CDR1 LGHNT and CDR2 FRNRAP. Trimming shortened V by 3 bases and J by 1 base, and 8 bases separated the two germline ends. The CDR3 bases are TGTGCTAGTGGTTTTCTGGGGGGCACAGATACGCAGTATTTT. This gives the protein CASGFLGGTDTQYF.

This sequence joins TRBV28 and TRBJ2-2; 8 nucleotides line up with TRBD2. Germline trimming cut 4 bases from V and 4 bases from J; bases unmatched to any gene: 5. The CDR3 runs to 15 residues. Germline loops: CDR1 MDHEN, CDR2 SYDVKM. The CDR3 spells CASSSAGEGTGELFF. The CDR3 DNA is TGTGCCAGCAGTTCAGCGGGAGAAGGCACCGGGGAGCTGTTTTTT.

In this sample, this clonotype turned up a few times. J is TRBJ1-2 and V is TRBV20-1; 8 bases match TRBD1. In germline, CDR1 is DFQATT, CDR2 SNEGSKA (reference sequence). With V trimmed by 6 bases and J by 4 bases, 7 bases remained unmatched. CDR3 size: 13 residues. As DNA, the CDR3 is TGCAGTGCGACCCAGGGGGCGCGCTATGGCTACACCTTC. Translating gives CSATQGARYGYTF.

The rearrangement joins TRBV10-3 to TRBJ2-1, with TRBD2 as a possible D gene (5 bases). Per germline, CDR1 ENHRY and CDR2 SYGVKD. Trimming removed 3 bases at V and 7 bases at J, with 13 bases between. This CDR3 has 14 residues. Written as DNA, the CDR3 is TGTGCCATCAGTGACCAACTAGGTTCAAATGAGCAGTTCTTC. This translates into CAISDQLGSNEQFF.

This chain connects TRBV25-1 to TRBJ2-1; weak D call: TRBD2 (5 bases). CDR1 is MGHDK, CDR2 SYGVNS, per germline. This CDR3 region has 15 residues. The V end lost 5 bases, the J end lost 0 bases, and 11 bases lay between the germline ends. The CDR3 sequence: CASSSGTDSYNEQFF. The CDR3 bases are TGTGCCAGCAGTAGCGGCACCGACTCCTACAATGAGCAGTTCTTC.

This clonotype occurred once. The chain recombines TRBV20-1 with TRBJ2-5; D not resolved. The J call may be incorrect, as the DNA end agrees better with TRBJ2-1. Germline lookup yields CDR1 DFQATT and CDR2 SNEGSKA (reference sequence). This CDR3 has 14 amino acids. The chain's CDR3 is CSATPASYQETQFF. CDR3 nucleotide sequence: TGCAGTGCTACCCCGGCCTCCTACCAAGAGACCCAGTTCTTC.

The J gene is TRBJ2-1, the V gene TRBV2; TRBD1 is a possible D gene (5 bases). The germline V gene has CDR1 SNHLY and CDR2 FYNNEI. The CDR3 covers 15 residues. Trimming left V 6 bases short and J 7 bases short, with 19 bases between. The CDR3 here is CASRLDKRGLNEQFF. CDR3 nucleotide sequence: TGTGCCAGCAGACTCGACAAAAGGGGTTTGAATGAGCAGTTCTTC.

This clonotype was found a few times. The chain is built from TRBV28 and TRBJ2-7; 9 nucleotides align to TRBD1. This CDR3 contains 14 residues. Losses at the gene ends were 6 bases for V and 3 bases for J; bases not matched to a gene: 6. Germline CDR1 is MDHEN and CDR2 is SYDVKM. In DNA, the CDR3 is TGTGCCAGCAGAACCCCGGACAGGGGCTACGAGCAGTACTTC. Residues: CASRTPDRGYEQYF.

This clonotype was picked up many times. The CDR3, as DNA: TGTGCCATTGGGACCGAGAGCACAGATACGCAGTATTTT. This codes for CAIGTESTDTQYF. The chain couples TRBV10-3 to TRBJ2-3; the D call may be TRBD1 or TRBD2 (5 bases each). The germline V gene encodes CDR1 ENHRY and CDR2 SYGVKD. V gave up 9 bases and J gave up 0 bases, with 10 bases separating them. The CDR3 extends over 13 amino acids.

J is TRBJ2-3 and V is TRBV7-8; TRBD1 agrees at 7 bases. This CDR3 has 17 amino acids. J lost 1 base, V lost 0 bases, and 7 bases had no gene match. CDR1 is SGHVS, CDR2 FQNEAQ, per germline. The CDR3, as DNA: TGTGCCAGCAGCTTAGCCCGAACAGGGGACGGCACAGATACGCAGTATTTT. As protein: CASSLARTGDGTDTQYF.

This clonotype was found once. The chain joins TRBV9 to TRBJ2-1, with 16 bases fitting TRBD2. The germline V gene has CDR1 SGDLS and CDR2 YYNGEE. V lost 3 bases, J lost 6 bases, and 9 bases stayed unmatched. The CDR3 sequence is 18 residues long. In DNA, the CDR3 is TGTGCCAGCAGCGGGAACCCGGGACTAGCGGGGGGGCTCAATGAGCAGTTCTTC. Protein: CASSGNPGLAGGLNEQFF.

V usage is TRBV20-1 and J usage is TRBJ1-6; no reliable D call. This CDR3 is 14 amino acids long. V lost 6 bases to trimming and J lost 5 bases, with 14 bases between them. Germline V lookup: CDR1 DFQATT, CDR2 SNEGSKA (reference sequence). CDR3 bases: TGCAGTGCGGAGGGTACAGTAGATAATTCACCCCTCCACTTT. Protein product: CSAEGTVDNSPLHF.

This clonotype appeared a few times. V usage is TRBV11-2 and J usage is TRBJ2-7; no reliable D call. CDR1 is SGHAT, CDR2 FQNNGV, per germline. Trimming cost V 5 bases and J 0 bases, with 11 bases left between them. The CDR3 contains 14 residues. This CDR3 reads CASSGQVSSYEQYF. Written as DNA, the CDR3 is TGTGCCAGCAGCGGGCAGGTTAGCTCCTACGAGCAGTACTTC.

CDR3 in amino acids: CAIGGGNQPQHF. The CDR3 nucleotides read TGTGCCATCGGGGGAGGCAATCAGCCCCAGCATTTT. The genes are TRBV10-3 and TRBJ1-5, with D tentatively TRBD1 (5 bases). The CDR3 runs to 12 residues. Trimming cost V 8 bases and J 2 bases, with 7 bases left between them. Germline assignment: CDR1 ENHRY and CDR2 SYGVKD.

This chain joins TRBV6-2 or TRBV6-3 and TRBJ2-7, with TRBD1 as a possible D gene (6 bases). V lost 5 bases to trimming and J lost 2 bases, with 19 bases between them. This CDR3 contains 16 residues. The germline V gene encodes CDR1 MNHEY and CDR2 SVGEGT. The CDR3 spells CASSPWWQGITYEQYF. CDR3 DNA sequence: TGTGCCAGCAGTCCCTGGTGGCAGGGGATAACCTACGAGCAGTACTTC.

This clonotype was counted only a few times. The chain carries TRBV20-1 and TRBJ2-1; possible D gene TRBD2, 7 bases. Germline assignment: CDR1 DFQATT and CDR2 SNEGSKA (reference sequence). V was pared by 0 bases and J by 0 bases, with 12 bases between. The CDR3 spans 16 residues. CDR3 in amino acids: CSARDRRGGSYNEQFF. CDR3 bases: TGCAGTGCTAGAGATCGGAGGGGGGGCTCCTACAATGAGCAGTTCTTC.

This clonotype appeared a few times. This CDR3 reads CASSYSTSGGGTDTQYF. CDR3 in DNA: TGTGCCAGCAGTTACTCGACTAGCGGGGGGGGCACAGATACGCAGTATTTT. This rearrangement joins TRBV6-5 to TRBJ2-3; 14 bases fit TRBD2. CDR3 length: 17 amino acids. Germline V lookup: CDR1 MNHEY, CDR2 SVGAGI. Trimming took 0 bases from V and 1 from J; bases not matched to a gene: 0.